This entry lists 14 T cell receptor beta chains sequenced from one sample in a study of blood T cell repertoires in COVID-19. Sequencing used immunoSEQ multiplex PCR; TCRdb keeps in-frame clones, though not all of them. The sample contains roughly 230,000 clones, about 91% of which appear only once. Sequencing was performed on peripheral blood. The receptors originated from a woman aged 40 to 50 who had recovered from COVID-19.

This clone appeared once. The V gene is TRBV14, the J gene TRBJ1-4; TRBD1 matches 7 bases. CDR3 length: 17 residues. Germline trimming cut 0 bases from V and 7 bases from J; bases unmatched to any gene: 11. The V gene's germline CDR1 is SGHDN and CDR2 FVKESK. This CDR3 is CASSQEERGRRGEKLFF. CDR3 DNA sequence: TGTGCCAGCAGCCAAGAGGAGAGGGGGCGGCGGGGTGAAAAACTGTTTTTT.

The V call is TRBV7-9, the J call TRBJ2-5; a possible D gene is TRBD2 (5 bases). CDR3 length equals 14 residues. Germline CDR1 and CDR2: SEHNR and FQNEAQ (reference sequence). V shed 2 bases and J shed 5 bases, with 12 bases lying between them. For the CDR3, the DNA is TGTGCCAGCAGCTTACTGGGCGGCGGGGAGACCCAGTACTTC. Translating gives CASSLLGGGETQYF. Filled out from reference TRBV7-9 and TRBJ2-5, the complete variable domain reads DTGVSQNPRHKITKRGQNVTFRCDPISEHNRLYWYRQTLGQGPEFLTYFQNEAQLEKSRLLSDRFSAERPKGSFSTLEIQRTEQGDSAMYLCASSLLGGGETQYFGPGTRLLVL.

The chain carries TRBV9 and TRBJ2-3, with D possibly matching TRBD1 (5 bases). Per germline, CDR1 SGDLS and CDR2 YYNGEE. Trimming cost V 3 bases and J 5 bases, with 13 bases left between them. This CDR3 has 14 amino acids. CDR3 DNA: TGTGCCAGCAGCGCGCTAGGGGCCCGAGATACGCAGTATTTT. This sequence encodes CASSALGARDTQYF.

This chain joins TRBV29-1 and TRBJ1-1, with D uncertain. Per germline, CDR1 SQVTM and CDR2 ANQGSEA. V was clipped by 3 bases and J by 0 bases, with 11 bases between them. CDR3 length: 14 amino acids. The CDR3 coding sequence is TGCAGCGTTGATCGCGGCACGATGAACACTGAAGCTTTCTTT. Its translation is CSVDRGTMNTEAFF.

The V and J genes are TRBV5-4 and TRBJ2-5; TRBD1 aligns across 9 bases. Germline CDR1 SGHNT, CDR2 YYREEE (reference sequence). Unmatched junction bases numbered 5, after V lost 2 bases and J lost 3 bases. The CDR3 sequence is 15 residues long. DNA for the CDR3: TGTGCCAGCAGCTTCCGACAGGGGGTGGAAGAGACCCAGTACTTC. Its translation: CASSFRQGVEETQYF.

The V gene is TRBV19, the J gene TRBJ1-4, with 7 bases matching TRBD1. Germline CDR1 LNHDA, CDR2 SQIVND (reference sequence). Trimming took 6 bases from V and 3 from J; bases not matched to a gene: 7. The CDR3 loop spans 15 amino acids. The CDR3: CASSTQGTANEKLFF. DNA for the CDR3: TGTGCCAGTAGCACACAGGGGACGGCTAATGAAAAACTGTTTTTT.

The chain carries TRBV5-4 and TRBJ2-5; 10 nucleotides match TRBD2. Germline CDR1 SGHNT, CDR2 YYREEE (reference sequence). CDR3 length: 15 residues. Unmatched junction bases numbered 6, after V lost 3 bases and J lost 4 bases. CDR3 residues: CASSSLAGGGETQYF. Written as DNA, the CDR3 is TGTGCCAGCAGCTCGTTAGCGGGGGGCGGAGAGACCCAGTACTTC.

The chain is built from TRBV7-6 and TRBJ2-2, with D perhaps TRBD1 (5 bases). Germline loops: CDR1 SGHVS, CDR2 FNYEAQ. Trimming pared 4 bases from V and 6 bases from J, leaving 18 bases between. The CDR3 sequence is 16 residues long. The CDR3 here is CASSSRQGLNAGELFF. CDR3 sequence (DNA): TGTGCCAGCAGCTCCAGGCAGGGTCTAAACGCCGGGGAGCTGTTTTTT.

The V and J genes are TRBV6-2 or TRBV6-3 and TRBJ1-2, with TRBD1 as a possible D gene (5 bases). This CDR3 contains 13 residues. Germline loops: CDR1 MNHEY, CDR2 SVGEGT. V lost 5 bases to trimming and J lost 8 bases, with 15 bases between them. The CDR3, as DNA: TGTGCCAGCAGTGCTGACAGATCGGCGGGCTACACCTTC. The encoded protein is CASSADRSAGYTF.

The V and J genes are TRBV18 and TRBJ2-2, with 8 bases matching TRBD1. Germline CDR1 KGHSH, CDR2 LQKENI. This CDR3 contains 16 residues. With 1 base clipped from V and 5 bases from J, the junction kept 6 bases outside the gene matches. The CDR3 reads CASSPQDRVYTGELFF. DNA of the CDR3: TGTGCCAGCTCACCACAGGACAGGGTTTATACCGGGGAGCTGTTTTTT.

Only one count was recorded for this clone. This chain joins TRBV10-3 and TRBJ2-7; 9 nucleotides agree with TRBD1. J was trimmed by 6 bases and V by 3 bases; bases with no gene match: 12. This CDR3 spans 16 amino acids. Germline V gives CDR1 ENHRY, CDR2 SYGVKD. The CDR3 region has the DNA TGTGCCATCAGTGAAGGGTGGACAGGGGTCGGGGGCGAGCAGTACTTC. It codes for CAISEGWTGVGGEQYF.

The chain is built from TRBV30 and TRBJ1-3, with D unclear. The CDR3 runs 13 residues. V was trimmed by 2 bases and J by 1 base, leaving 6 bases between them. Germline values: CDR1 GTSNPN, CDR2 SVGIG (reference sequence). The CDR3 DNA follows: TGTGCCTGGAGTACTATTTCTGGAAACACCATATATTTT. Translated, it gives CAWSTISGNTIYF.

This sequence joins TRBV18 and TRBJ2-1; 10 positions match TRBD2. J lost 8 bases, V lost 2 bases, and 6 bases had no gene match. CDR1 is KGHSH and CDR2 is LQKENI in the germline V gene. The CDR3 loop spans 15 amino acids. CDR3 sequence: CASSPGLAGEHEQFF. In nucleotides, the CDR3 is TGTGCCAGCTCACCAGGCCTAGCGGGGGAGCATGAGCAGTTCTTC.

V usage is TRBV18 and J usage is TRBJ1-1; weak D call: TRBD1 (6 bases). The V gene lost 2 bases and the J gene lost 0 bases, with 16 bases spanning the gap. From germline, CDR1 is KGHSH and CDR2 LQKENI. This CDR3 contains 17 residues. CDR3 sequence (DNA): TGTGCCAGCTCACCAATACAGGGTTCGGTGTTGAACACTGAAGCTTTCTTT. Residues: CASSPIQGSVLNTEAFF.